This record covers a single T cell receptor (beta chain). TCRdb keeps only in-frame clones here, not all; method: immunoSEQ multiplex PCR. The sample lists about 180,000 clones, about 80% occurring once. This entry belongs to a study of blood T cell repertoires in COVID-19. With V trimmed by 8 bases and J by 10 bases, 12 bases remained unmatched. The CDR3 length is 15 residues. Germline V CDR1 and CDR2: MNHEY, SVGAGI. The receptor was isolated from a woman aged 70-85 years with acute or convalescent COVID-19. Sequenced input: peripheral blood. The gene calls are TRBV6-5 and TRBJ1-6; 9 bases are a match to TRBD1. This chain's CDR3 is CASHLTGTGFSPLHF. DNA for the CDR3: TGTGCCAGCCATTTGACCGGGACAGGGTTCTCACCCCTCCACTTT.